A selection of T cell receptor beta chains follows, all from one sample in a study of radiotherapy plus CTLA-4 blockade in lung cancer. Assay used: immunoSEQ multiplex PCR; TCRdb lists only in-frame clones, some missing. The data show nearly 95,000 clones, roughly 80% seen once. The sample was peripheral blood, taken from a patient treated with radiotherapy plus ipilimumab. The receptor set was obtained from a human donor with non-small cell lung cancer that progressed on radiotherapy plus ipilimumab. Each CDR3 is given with its conserved first and last residue. D genes are given only for firm matches. Size is stated for part of the rows, as once, few or many counts, or as a class when the clone is expanded.

v_call	cdr3_length	d_call	clone_size	j_call	cdr3_aa	cdr3_nt
TRBV9	17	TRBD1	-	TRBJ2-1	CASTSNAKDRANNEQFF	TGTGCCAGCACCTCCAACGCCAAGGACAGGGCTAACAATGAGCAGTTCTTC
TRBV20-1	11	-	-	TRBJ1-1	CSVGGLAEAFF	TGCAGTGTGGGGGGGCTCGCTGAAGCTTTCTTT
TRBV5-6	18	-	few	TRBJ1-5	CASSLARDASYSNQPQHF	TGTGCCAGCAGCTTGGCCCGGGACGCCTCTTATAGCAATCAGCCCCAGCATTTT
TRBV7-2	14	TRBD1	-	TRBJ1-1	CASSLDRVVTEAFF	TGTGCCAGCAGCTTGGACAGGGTGGTCACTGAAGCTTTCTTT
TRBV13	17	TRBD2	-	TRBJ2-3	CASSARGAGDQSDTQYF	TGTGCCAGCAGCGCGAGGGGAGCGGGAGATCAGTCAGATACGCAGTATTTT
TRBV4-1	15	TRBD2	once	TRBJ2-1	CASSQGLAGVTEQFF	TGCGCCAGCAGCCAGGGACTAGCGGGAGTCACTGAGCAGTTCTTC
TRBV9	17	TRBD2	-	TRBJ2-1	CASSVEGGRVYENEQFF	TGTGCCAGCAGCGTAGAGGGAGGGAGGGTTTATGAGAATGAGCAGTTCTTC
TRBV7-9	13	-	-	TRBJ2-7	CASSPPRFYEQYF	TGTGCCAGCAGCCCGCCCCGTTTCTACGAGCAGTACTTC
TRBV5-6	16	-	-	TRBJ2-3	CASSLERIGGTDTQYF	TGTGCCAGCAGCTTGGAGCGGATAGGGGGCACAGATACGCAGTATTTT
TRBV28	16	TRBD2	-	TRBJ2-1	CASSIRTSGGYNEQFF	TGTGCCAGCAGTATCCGGACTAGCGGGGGCTACAATGAGCAGTTCTTC
TRBV27	15	TRBD1	-	TRBJ1-2	CASSPGTGGNYGYTF	TGTGCCAGCAGTCCGGGGACAGGGGGCAACTATGGCTACACCTTC
TRBV10-2	15	-	-	TRBJ2-1	CASSESGTYDNEQFF	TGCGCCAGCAGTGAGTCAGGAACGTACGACAATGAGCAGTTCTTC
TRBV28	14	-	-	TRBJ2-7	CASSLLPGKYEQYF	TGTGCCAGCAGTTTATTGCCGGGAAAATACGAGCAGTACTTC
TRBV6-5	12	TRBD2	-	TRBJ2-1	CASTRREGVQFF	TGTGCCAGCACGAGGCGGGAGGGGGTGCAGTTCTTC
TRBV6-7	15	-	few	TRBJ1-2	CASKSVIPIRYGYTF	TGTGCCAGCAAATCTGTCATCCCTATACGTTATGGCTACACCTTC
TRBV18	15	TRBD1	once	TRBJ1-4	CASSPGQSYNEKLFF	TGTGCCAGCTCACCGGGACAGAGTTATAATGAAAAACTGTTTTTT
TRBV15	15	-	few	TRBJ2-7	CATSRGAGDTYEQYF	TGTGCCACCAGCAGAGGGGCAGGGGACACCTACGAGCAGTACTTC
TRBV29-1	15	-	-	TRBJ1-3	CSVETRALSGNTIYF	TGCAGCGTTGAGACCCGGGCCCTCTCTGGAAACACCATATATTTT
TRBV7-9	12	-	few	TRBJ1-2	CASRDGRNGYTF	TGTGCCAGCAGGGACGGCAGGAACGGCTACACCTTC
TRBV6-6	15	TRBD2	-	TRBJ2-3	CASRKLAGEGDTQYF	TGTGCCAGCAGAAAACTAGCGGGAGAGGGAGATACGCAGTATTTT
TRBV4-1	14	-	few	TRBJ2-1	CASSQERELNEQFF	TGCGCCAGCAGCCAAGAAAGGGAGCTAAATGAGCAGTTCTTC
TRBV27	15	-	-	TRBJ2-2	CARTPTCGTPGELFF	TGTGCCAGGACCCCGACGTGCGGGACTCCCGGGGAGCTGTTTTTT
TRBV6-1	15	-	few	TRBJ1-1	CASSEGGFSNTEAFF	TGTGCCAGCAGTGAAGGCGGCTTCTCGAACACTGAAGCTTTCTTT
TRBV5-1	15	TRBD1	-	TRBJ2-1	CASSLQGAGIDEQFF	TGCGCCAGCAGCTTGCAGGGGGCAGGCATCGATGAGCAGTTCTTC
TRBV2	14	TRBD1	-	TRBJ1-1	CASSDQGAETEAFF	TGTGCCAGCAGTGATCAGGGGGCAGAAACTGAAGCTTTCTTT
TRBV4-2	13	TRBD1	-	TRBJ1-1	CASSPGTGFEAFF	TGTGCCAGCAGCCCTGGGACAGGGTTTGAAGCTTTCTTT
TRBV27	16	-	few	TRBJ2-1	CASSSILRGTYNEQFF	TGTGCCAGCAGTTCAATCCTCAGGGGAACCTACAATGAGCAGTTCTTC
TRBV5-4	13	-	-	TRBJ1-2	CASSLPPGSGYTF	TGTGCCAGCAGCTTGCCCCCAGGGAGTGGCTACACCTTC
TRBV9	13	-	-	TRBJ1-1	CASSFNENTEAFF	TGTGCCAGCAGCTTTAACGAGAACACTGAAGCTTTCTTT
TRBV7-8	13	-	-	TRBJ2-7	CASSPLRGHEQYF	TGTGCCAGCAGCCCACTCCGGGGGCACGAGCAGTACTTC
TRBV7-2	17	-	few	TRBJ1-3	CASSLDLSRVSGNTIYF	TGTGCCAGCAGCTTAGATCTTAGCAGAGTGTCTGGAAACACCATATATTTT
TRBV27	14	-	once	TRBJ2-1	CASSGTGSSDEQFF	TGTGCCAGCAGTGGAACCGGTTCGTCGGATGAGCAGTTCTTC
TRBV27	16	-	-	TRBJ2-2	CASSFLRFGDTGELFF	TGTGCCAGCAGTTTCCTCAGGTTTGGGGACACCGGGGAGCTGTTTTTT
TRBV5-4	12	-	-	TRBJ2-1	CASAGSYNEQFF	TGTGCCAGCGCGGGGTCCTACAATGAGCAGTTCTTC
TRBV6-5	15	-	-	TRBJ1-2	CASSFQGLGVDGYTF	TGTGCCAGCAGTTTCCAGGGGTTGGGCGTGGATGGCTACACCTTC
TRBV7-9	14	-	few	TRBJ2-2	CASSSWTEYGELFF	TGTGCCAGCAGCTCGTGGACCGAGTACGGGGAGCTGTTTTTT
TRBV9	15	-	few	TRBJ2-3	CASSVSILVRDTQYF	TGTGCCAGCAGCGTATCTATCTTAGTGAGGGATACGCAGTATTTT
TRBV5-1	16	TRBD2	-	TRBJ2-1	CASSLGGGSGINEQFF	TGCGCCAGCAGCTTGGGAGGCGGGAGTGGTATCAATGAGCAGTTCTTC
TRBV30	15	TRBD1	-	TRBJ2-2	CAWSSGQGGTGELFF	TGTGCCTGGAGTAGCGGACAGGGCGGAACCGGGGAGCTGTTTTTT
TRBV7-7	14	-	few	TRBJ2-5	CASSLVGFQETQYF	TGTGCTAGCAGCTTAGTGGGATTCCAAGAGACCCAGTACTTC
TRBV28	14	-	-	TRBJ2-4	CASSSPLAAGIQYF	TGTGCCAGCAGTTCTCCCCTTGCGGCGGGGATTCAGTACTTC
TRBV5-1	14	-	-	TRBJ1-3	CASSPTGSGNTIYF	TGCGCCAGCAGCCCGACAGGATCTGGAAACACCATATATTTT
TRBV11-2	16	TRBD2	-	TRBJ2-2	CASSLGREGDTGELFF	TGTGCCAGCAGCTTAGGGCGGGAGGGGGACACCGGGGAGCTGTTTTTT